These T cell receptor beta chains were read from a single sample in a study of technical replicates of blood from a few donors. TCRdb's table, derived via immunoSEQ multiplex PCR, lists solely in-frame clones and lacks some. The profile covers about 13,000 clones, with about four fifths appearing a single time and roughly an eighth taken by the ten largest. The sequencing sample was made of PBMCs. The receptors shown here come from a human donor in good health. Both conserved end residues are part of each CDR3. A D gene is named only where the DNA matches it firmly. A clone size is listed for some rows: how often the clone was seen (once, few, many), or a class if it is expanded.

j_call d_call clone_size v_call cdr3_nt cdr3_aa
TRBJ2-2 TRBD1 NA TRBV9 TGTGCCAGCAGCGTAAATCCGGGACAGGTTAACACCGGGGAGCTGTTTTTT CASSVNPGQVNTGELFF
TRBJ2-7 TRBD2 NA TRBV19 TGTGCCAGTAGTATGGTTAGCGGGAGTTACGAGCAGTACTTC CASSMVSGSYEQYF
TRBJ2-2 TRBD2 NA TRBV9 TGTGCCAGCAGCGTAGAGGGAGCGGGAGTGAGGACCGGGGAGCTGTTTTTT CASSVEGAGVRTGELFF
TRBJ2-7 NA NA TRBV4-1 TGCGCCAGCAGCCAAGATCCCAGGGCACCTTACGAGCAGTACTTC CASSQDPRAPYEQYF
TRBJ2-2 TRBD2 NA TRBV7-9 TGTGCCAGCAGCTCATCTAGCGGGATAATTACCGGGGAGCTGTTTTTT CASSSSSGIITGELFF
TRBJ1-5 NA NA TRBV6-5 TGTGCCAGCAGTCCGAGGACAGCGGATAATCAGCCCCAGCATTTT CASSPRTADNQPQHF
TRBJ2-7 NA NA TRBV10-3 TGTGCCATCAAAACCGGGACTTTTTCCTACGAGCAGTACTTC CAIKTGTFSYEQYF
TRBJ1-1 NA NA TRBV5-1 TGCGCCAGCAGCTCAGGGGCGGGGAACACTGAAGCTTTCTTT CASSSGAGNTEAFF
TRBJ2-1 NA NA TRBV2 TGTGCCAGCAGTGAAGGCGAGGTATACAATGAGCAGTTCTTC CASSEGEVYNEQFF
TRBJ2-4 NA NA TRBV7-7 TGTGCCAGCAGCCGCATGCTAGCGAATTACATTCAGTACTTC CASSRMLANYIQYF
TRBJ2-1 NA NA TRBV6-6 TGTGCCAGCGCCCCGAACAGGGAACGCAATGAGCAGTTCTTC CASAPNRERNEQFF
TRBJ1-2 NA NA TRBV27 TGTGCCAGCAGTGAGGGTGGCGAGCCTTATGGCTACACCTTC CASSEGGEPYGYTF
TRBJ2-7 TRBD2 NA TRBV5-1 TGCGCCAGCAGGATAGGGACTAGCGGGGTACCAGGGGAGCAGTACTTC CASRIGTSGVPGEQYF
TRBJ1-4 NA NA TRBV4-1 TGCGCCAGCAGCCCCAGTGGTACAACTAATGAAAAACTGTTTTTT CASSPSGTTNEKLFF
TRBJ2-2 NA NA TRBV5-1 TGCGCCAGCAGCTTCCAACGCTCAGGGGTCAGCGGGGAGCTGTTTTTT CASSFQRSGVSGELFF
TRBJ1-1 NA NA TRBV7-9 TGTGCCAGCAGCTTATGGTCGGGGGGCCACACTGAAGCTTTCTTT CASSLWSGGHTEAFF
TRBJ2-7 TRBD2 NA TRBV11-2 TGTGCCAGCAGCTGGGACTACTACGAGCAGTACTTC CASSWDYYEQYF
TRBJ2-3 NA NA TRBV29-1 TGCAGCGTTGGGGACCCGGGGGGCGGGAGTTCAGATACGCAGTATTTT CSVGDPGGGSSDTQYF
TRBJ2-2 TRBD1 NA TRBV29-1 TGCAGCGTTCACCGTCCCGGGACAGGGCTGGGAGGCACCGGGGAGCTGTTTTTT CSVHRPGTGLGGTGELFF
TRBJ2-5 TRBD2 NA TRBV6-5 TGTGCCAGCAGTTACTCGGGGAGGGTAGCGGAGACCCAGTACTTC CASSYSGRVAETQYF
TRBJ1-1 NA NA TRBV4-1 TGCGCCAGCAGCCAAGATTGGTCGGTGAACACTGAAGCTTTCTTT CASSQDWSVNTEAFF
TRBJ2-7 TRBD2 NA TRBV5-1 TGCGCCAGCAGATCCGGGACTAGCGGGGTTGAGCAGTACTTC CASRSGTSGVEQYF
TRBJ2-1 NA NA TRBV28 TGTGCCAGCAGACTCCGCAATGAGCAGTTCTTC CASRLRNEQFF
TRBJ1-2 NA NA TRBV10-3 TGTGCCACCCGGGAGGGCCGTAACTATGGCTACACCTTC CATREGRNYGYTF
TRBJ2-3 TRBD2 NA TRBV5-4 TGTGCCAGCAGCTACCGACTAGCGGGATCCACAGATACGCAGTATTTT CASSYRLAGSTDTQYF
TRBJ2-1 TRBD2 NA TRBV11-3 TGTGCCAGCAGCTTGGGACTCTCGGCTAGCGGGAGAAGGGAGCAGTTCTTC CASSLGLSASGRREQFF
TRBJ2-7 TRBD2 NA TRBV27 TGTGCCAGCAGTTCCCGACTAGCGGGAAACTACGAGCAGTACTTC CASSSRLAGNYEQYF
TRBJ2-7 TRBD2 NA TRBV29-1 TGCAGCGTTGTGAGAGCTAGCGGGAAACTCTCCTACGAGCAGTACTTC CSVVRASGKLSYEQYF
TRBJ2-6 NA NA TRBV29-1 TGCAGCGGATCGACAGGTATAGGGGCCAACGTCCTGACTTTC CSGSTGIGANVLTF
TRBJ2-5 TRBD2 once TRBV18 TGTGCCAGCTCAACGACTAATAGCGGGAGTGAGACCCAGTACTTC CASSTTNSGSETQYF
TRBJ2-1 TRBD2 NA TRBV6-1 TGTGCCAGCGGGACTAGCAGGTATGAGCAGTTCTTC CASGTSRYEQFF
TRBJ1-2 NA NA TRBV27 TGTGCCAGCAGTTCCGTATGGAGAGGCGGCTACACCTTC CASSSVWRGGYTF
TRBJ2-7 TRBD2 NA TRBV4-2 TGTGCCAGCAGCCACTCGACCGGGACTAGCCACGAGCAGTACTTC CASSHSTGTSHEQYF
TRBJ2-7 TRBD2 NA TRBV10-3 TGTGCCATCAGTGGGACTAGCGGGAGGGCGGTGGACGAGCAGTACTTC CAISGTSGRAVDEQYF
TRBJ2-5 NA NA TRBV7-2 TGTGCCAGCAGCTTCCTAAAGACCCAGTACTTC CASSFLKTQYF
TRBJ2-3 TRBD2 NA TRBV10-2 TGCGCCAGCAGTGCCCCTTATAGCGGGAGAGTAGATACGCAGTATTTT CASSAPYSGRVDTQYF
TRBJ1-4 NA NA TRBV29-1 TGCAGCGTTTACGGGGAGATGTCTGAAAAACTGTTTTTT CSVYGEMSEKLFF